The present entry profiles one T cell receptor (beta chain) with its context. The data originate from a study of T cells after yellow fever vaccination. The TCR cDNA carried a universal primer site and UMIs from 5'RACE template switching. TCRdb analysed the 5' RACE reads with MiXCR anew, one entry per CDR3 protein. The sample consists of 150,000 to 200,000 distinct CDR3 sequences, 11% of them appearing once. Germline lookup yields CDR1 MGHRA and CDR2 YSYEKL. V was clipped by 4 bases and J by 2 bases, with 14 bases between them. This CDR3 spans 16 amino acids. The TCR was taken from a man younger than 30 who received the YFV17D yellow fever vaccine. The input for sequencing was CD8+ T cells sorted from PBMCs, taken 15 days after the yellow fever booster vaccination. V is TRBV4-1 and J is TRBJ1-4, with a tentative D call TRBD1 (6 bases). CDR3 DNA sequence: TGCGCCAGCAGCCGCAGTAGGGGGGCGACTAATGAAAAACTGTTTTTT. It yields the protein CASSRSRGATNEKLFF.